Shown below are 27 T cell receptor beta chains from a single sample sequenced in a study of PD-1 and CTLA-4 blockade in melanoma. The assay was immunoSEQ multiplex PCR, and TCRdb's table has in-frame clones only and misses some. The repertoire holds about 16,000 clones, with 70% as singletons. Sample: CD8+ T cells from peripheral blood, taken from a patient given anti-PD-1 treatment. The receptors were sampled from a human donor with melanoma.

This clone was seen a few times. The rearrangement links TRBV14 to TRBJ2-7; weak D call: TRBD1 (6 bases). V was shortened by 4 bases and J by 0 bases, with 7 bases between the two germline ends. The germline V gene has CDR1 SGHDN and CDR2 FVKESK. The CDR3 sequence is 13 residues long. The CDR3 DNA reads TGTGCCAGCAGCCTGGACAGCTCCTACGAGCAGTACTTC. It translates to CASSLDSSYEQYF. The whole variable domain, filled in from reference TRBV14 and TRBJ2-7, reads EAGVTQFPSHSVIEKGQTVTLRCDPISGHDNLYWYRRVMGKEIKFLLHFVKESKQDESGMPNNRFLAERTGGTYSTLKVQPAELEDSGVYFCASSLDSSYEQYFGPGTRLTVT.

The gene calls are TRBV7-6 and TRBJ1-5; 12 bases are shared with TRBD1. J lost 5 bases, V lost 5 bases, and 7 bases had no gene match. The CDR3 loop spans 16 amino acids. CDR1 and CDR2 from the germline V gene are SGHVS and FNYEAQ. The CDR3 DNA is TGTGCCAGCAGCCCACCGGGACAGGGGGCGGATCAGCCCCAGCATTTT. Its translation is CASSPPGQGADQPQHF.

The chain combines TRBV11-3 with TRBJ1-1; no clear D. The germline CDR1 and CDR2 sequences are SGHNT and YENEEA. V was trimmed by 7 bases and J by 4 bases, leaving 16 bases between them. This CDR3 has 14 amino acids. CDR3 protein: CASNAPGSRTEAFF. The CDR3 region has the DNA TGTGCCAGCAATGCGCCGGGGTCCCGCACTGAAGCTTTCTTT.

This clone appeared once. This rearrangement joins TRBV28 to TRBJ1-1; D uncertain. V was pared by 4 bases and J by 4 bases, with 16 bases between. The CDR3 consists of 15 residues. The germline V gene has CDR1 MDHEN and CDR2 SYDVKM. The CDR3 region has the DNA TGTGCCAGCAGTTCGGGAAAATTAGAGGTCACTGAAGCTTTCTTT. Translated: CASSSGKLEVTEAFF.

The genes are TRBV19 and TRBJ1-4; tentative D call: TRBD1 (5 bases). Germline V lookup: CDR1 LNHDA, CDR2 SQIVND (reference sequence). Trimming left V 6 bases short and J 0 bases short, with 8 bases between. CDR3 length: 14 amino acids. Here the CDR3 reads CASRRQSTNEKLFF. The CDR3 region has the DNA TGTGCCAGTAGGAGACAGTCAACTAATGAAAAACTGTTTTTT.

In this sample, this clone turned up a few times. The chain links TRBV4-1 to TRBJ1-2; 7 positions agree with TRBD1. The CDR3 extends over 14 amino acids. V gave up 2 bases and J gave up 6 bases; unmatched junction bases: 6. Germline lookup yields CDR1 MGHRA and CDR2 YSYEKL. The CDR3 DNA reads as TGCGCCAGCAGCCAATCCACAGGGGCGGATGGCTACACCTTC. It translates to CASSQSTGADGYTF.

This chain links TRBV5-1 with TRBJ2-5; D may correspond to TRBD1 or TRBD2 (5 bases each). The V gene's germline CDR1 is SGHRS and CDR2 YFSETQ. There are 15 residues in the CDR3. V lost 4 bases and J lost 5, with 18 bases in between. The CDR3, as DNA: TGCGCCAGCAGCCCGGGTGGGACCCGCGGGGAGACCCAGTACTTC. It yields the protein CASSPGGTRGETQYF.

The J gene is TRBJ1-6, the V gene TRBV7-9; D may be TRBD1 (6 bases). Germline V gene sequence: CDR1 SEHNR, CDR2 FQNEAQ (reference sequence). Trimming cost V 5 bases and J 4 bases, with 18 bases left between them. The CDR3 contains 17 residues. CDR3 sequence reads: CASSDAGRGLYNSPLHF. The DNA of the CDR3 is TGTGCCAGCAGCGACGCCGGCAGGGGCCTTTATAATTCACCCCTCCACTTT.

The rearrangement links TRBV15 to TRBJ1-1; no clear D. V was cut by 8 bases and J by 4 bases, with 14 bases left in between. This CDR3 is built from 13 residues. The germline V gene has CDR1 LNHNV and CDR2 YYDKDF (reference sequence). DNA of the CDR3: TGTGCCACCCAAGTGGCAAGAGGCACTGAAGCTTTCTTT. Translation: CATQVARGTEAFF.

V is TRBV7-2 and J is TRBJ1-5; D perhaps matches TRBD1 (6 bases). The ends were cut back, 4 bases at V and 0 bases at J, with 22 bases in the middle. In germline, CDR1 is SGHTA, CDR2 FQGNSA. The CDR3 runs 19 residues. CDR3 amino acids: CASSSPPDSRPSSNQPQHF. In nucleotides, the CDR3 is TGTGCCAGCAGCTCCCCCCCGGACAGTAGACCCTCTAGCAATCAGCCCCAGCATTTT. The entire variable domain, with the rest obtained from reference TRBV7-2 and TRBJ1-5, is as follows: GAGVSQSPSNKVTEKGKDVELRCDPISGHTALYWYRQSLGQGLEFLIYFQGNSAPDKSGLPSDRFSAERTGGSVSTLTIQRTQQEDSAVYLCASSSPPDSRPSSNQPQHFGDGTRLSIL.

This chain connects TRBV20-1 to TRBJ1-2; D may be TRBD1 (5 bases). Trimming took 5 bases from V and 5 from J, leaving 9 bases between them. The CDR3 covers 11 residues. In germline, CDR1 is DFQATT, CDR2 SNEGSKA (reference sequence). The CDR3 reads CSAPTGYGYTF. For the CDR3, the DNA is TGCAGTGCTCCTACAGGATATGGCTACACCTTC.

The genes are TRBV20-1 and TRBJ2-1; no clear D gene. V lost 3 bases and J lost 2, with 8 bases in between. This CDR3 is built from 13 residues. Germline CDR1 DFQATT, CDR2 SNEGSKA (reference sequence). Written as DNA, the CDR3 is TGCAGTGCTAGTGCAGCGACCTACAATGAGCAGTTCTTC. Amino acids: CSASAATYNEQFF.

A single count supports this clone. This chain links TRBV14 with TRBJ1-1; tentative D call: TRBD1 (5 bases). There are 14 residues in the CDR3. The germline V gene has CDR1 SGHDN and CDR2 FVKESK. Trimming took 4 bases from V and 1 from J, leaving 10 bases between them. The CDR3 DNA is TGTGCCAGCAGCCTCGGGGGACGGAACACTGAAGCTTTCTTT. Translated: CASSLGGRNTEAFF.

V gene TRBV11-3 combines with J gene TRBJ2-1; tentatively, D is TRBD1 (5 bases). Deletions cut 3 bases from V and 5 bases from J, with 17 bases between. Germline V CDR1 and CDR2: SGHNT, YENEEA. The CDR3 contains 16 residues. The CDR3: CASSFQGFPWDNEQFF. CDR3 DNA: TGTGCCAGCAGCTTCCAGGGTTTCCCCTGGGACAATGAGCAGTTCTTC.

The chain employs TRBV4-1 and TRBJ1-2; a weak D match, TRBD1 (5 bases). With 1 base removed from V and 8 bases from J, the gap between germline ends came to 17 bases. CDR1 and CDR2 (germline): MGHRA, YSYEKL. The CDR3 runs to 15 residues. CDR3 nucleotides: TGCGCCAGCAGCCAAGGGTGGGGCCTACTAGCGGGCTACACCTTC. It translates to CASSQGWGLLAGYTF.

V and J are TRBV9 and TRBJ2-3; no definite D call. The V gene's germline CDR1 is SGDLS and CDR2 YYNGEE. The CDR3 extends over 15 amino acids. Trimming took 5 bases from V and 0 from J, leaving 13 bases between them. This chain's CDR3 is CASRGRGASTDTQYF. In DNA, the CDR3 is TGTGCCAGCAGGGGTAGAGGAGCTAGCACAGATACGCAGTATTTT. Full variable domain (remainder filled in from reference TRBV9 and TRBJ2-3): DSGVTQTPKHLITATGQRVTLRCSPRSGDLSVYWYQQSLDQGLQFLIQYYNGEERAKGNILERFSAQQFPDLHSELNLSSLELGDSALYFCASRGRGASTDTQYFGPGTRLTVL.

The CDR3 is CATSSDTGPNTEAFF. As DNA, the CDR3 is TGTGCCACCAGCAGCGATACAGGGCCGAACACTGAAGCTTTCTTT. The chain joins TRBV15 to TRBJ1-1, with TRBD1 as a possible D gene (6 bases). CDR3 length: 15 amino acids. V lost 3 bases to trimming and J lost 1 base, with 12 bases between them. CDR1 LNHNV and CDR2 YYDKDF come from the germline V gene (reference sequence).

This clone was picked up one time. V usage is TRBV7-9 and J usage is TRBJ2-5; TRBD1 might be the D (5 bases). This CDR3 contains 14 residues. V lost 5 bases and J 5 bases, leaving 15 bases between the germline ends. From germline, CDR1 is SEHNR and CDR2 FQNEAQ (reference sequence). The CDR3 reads CASSRVGVWETQYF. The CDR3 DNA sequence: TGTGCCAGCAGCCGCGTAGGGGTTTGGGAGACCCAGTACTTC.

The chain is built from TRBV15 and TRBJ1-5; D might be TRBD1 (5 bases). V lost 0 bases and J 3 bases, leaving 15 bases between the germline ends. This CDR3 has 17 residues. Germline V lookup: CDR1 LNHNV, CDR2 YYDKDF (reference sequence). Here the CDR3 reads CATSRDSGGVPNQPQHF. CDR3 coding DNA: TGTGCCACCAGCAGAGATAGTGGGGGGGTTCCCAATCAGCCCCAGCATTTT.

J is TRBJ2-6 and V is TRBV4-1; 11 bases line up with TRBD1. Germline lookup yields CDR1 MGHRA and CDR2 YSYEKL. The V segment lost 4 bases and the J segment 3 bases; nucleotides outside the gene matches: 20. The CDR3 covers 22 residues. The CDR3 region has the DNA TGCGCCAGCAGCCGAGAGGAAAAGGGACAGGGGGACTCTCAGGGTGGGGCCAACGTCCTGACTTTC. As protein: CASSREEKGQGDSQGGANVLTF.

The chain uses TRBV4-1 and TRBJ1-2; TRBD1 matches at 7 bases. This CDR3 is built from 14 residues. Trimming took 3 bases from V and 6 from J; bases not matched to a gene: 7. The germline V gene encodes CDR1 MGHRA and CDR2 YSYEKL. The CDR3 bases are TGCGCCAGCAGCCAGCCGGGACAGATTGATGGCTACACCTTC. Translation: CASSQPGQIDGYTF.

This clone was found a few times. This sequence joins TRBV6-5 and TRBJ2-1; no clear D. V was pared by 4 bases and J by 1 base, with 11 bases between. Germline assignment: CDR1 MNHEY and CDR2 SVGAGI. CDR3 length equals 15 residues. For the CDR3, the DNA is TGTGCCAGCAGTTCACCGGGTTTTTCCTACAATGAGCAGTTCTTC. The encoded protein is CASSSPGFSYNEQFF.

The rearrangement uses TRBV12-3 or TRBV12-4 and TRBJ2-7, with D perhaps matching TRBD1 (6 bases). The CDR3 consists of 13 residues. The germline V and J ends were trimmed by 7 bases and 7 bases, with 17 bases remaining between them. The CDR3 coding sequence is TGTGCCAGCACCAAGACCAGACAGGAGGAGCAGTACTTC. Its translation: CASTKTRQEEQYF.

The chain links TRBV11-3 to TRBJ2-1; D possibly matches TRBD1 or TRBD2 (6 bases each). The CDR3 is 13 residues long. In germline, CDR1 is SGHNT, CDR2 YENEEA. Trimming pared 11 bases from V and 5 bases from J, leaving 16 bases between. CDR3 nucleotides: TGTGCCGCCCGGTGGGGGGCCCACAATGAGCAGTTCTTC. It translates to CAARWGAHNEQFF.

The CDR3 reads CASSPSAFF. CDR3 bases: TGCGCCAGCAGCCCTTCTGCTTTCTTT. The chain employs TRBV4-1 and TRBJ1-1; D remains ambiguous. Trimming pared 4 bases from V and 11 bases from J, leaving 5 bases between. CDR3 length equals 9 residues. Germline CDR1 MGHRA, CDR2 YSYEKL.

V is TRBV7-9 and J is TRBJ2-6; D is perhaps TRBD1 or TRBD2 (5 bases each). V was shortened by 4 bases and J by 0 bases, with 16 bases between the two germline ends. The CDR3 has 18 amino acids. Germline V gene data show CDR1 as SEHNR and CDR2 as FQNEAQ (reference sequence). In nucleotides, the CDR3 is TGTGCCAGCAGCTCGCATACGGGACCGAGCTCTGGGGCCAACGTCCTGACTTTC. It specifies CASSSHTGPSSGANVLTF. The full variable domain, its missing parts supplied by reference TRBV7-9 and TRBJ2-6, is DTGVSQNPRHKITKRGQNVTFRCDPISEHNRLYWYRQTLGQGPEFLTYFQNEAQLEKSRLLSDRFSAERPKGSFSTLEIQRTEQGDSAMYLCASSSHTGPSSGANVLTFGAGSRLTVL.

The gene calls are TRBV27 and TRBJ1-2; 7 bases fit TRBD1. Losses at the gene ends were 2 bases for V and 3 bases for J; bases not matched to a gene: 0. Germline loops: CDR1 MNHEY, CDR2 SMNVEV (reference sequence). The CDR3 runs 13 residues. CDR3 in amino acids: CASSLQGDYGYTF. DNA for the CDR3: TGTGCCAGCAGTTTACAGGGGGACTATGGCTACACCTTC.